Below are 5 T cell receptor beta chains sequenced from a single sample in a study of T cell changes during pregnancy in multiple sclerosis. Here immunoSEQ multiplex PCR was the method, and the copy in TCRdb shows in-frame clones only, minus some. The table records tens of thousands of clones, roughly 89% of them present only once. This sample comprised CD4+ T cells from peripheral blood mononuclear cells, obtained in the first trimester of pregnancy. The receptors shown here come from a female donor with multiple sclerosis, enrolled in a pregnancy study.

CDR3 DNA sequence: TGTGCCAGCAGCTTTGGGGGGAGCTCCTACGAGCAGTACTTC. As protein: CASSFGGSSYEQYF. The V gene is TRBV5-8, the J gene TRBJ2-7; D may be TRBD2 (6 bases). Trimming took off 2 bases at V and 0 bases at J, with 9 bases between the two ends. CDR3 size: 14 residues. CDR1 and CDR2 (germline): SGHTS, YDEGEE.

The CDR3 loop reads CASSPRGRTQYF. In DNA form, the CDR3 reads TGTGCCAGCAGCCCAAGGGGCCGTACGCAGTATTTT. The rearrangement uses TRBV7-2 and TRBJ2-3; maybe TRBD1 (5 bases). There are 12 residues in the CDR3. Per germline, CDR1 SGHTA and CDR2 FQGNSA. Trimming took off 5 bases at V and 8 bases at J, with 11 bases between the two ends.

The chain joins TRBV18 to TRBJ1-3; maybe TRBD1 (5 bases). V was trimmed by 1 base and J by 1 base, leaving 14 bases between them. The CDR3 covers 17 residues. CDR1 and CDR2 from the germline V gene are KGHSH and LQKENI. The CDR3 is CASSPRPDRGSGNTIYF. The CDR3 DNA reads TGTGCCAGCTCACCACGTCCTGACCGGGGGTCTGGAAACACCATATATTTT.

The rearrangement joins TRBV7-8 to TRBJ2-3, with a weak D call TRBD1 (6 bases). V gave up 4 bases and J gave up 0 bases, with 14 bases separating them. CDR3 size: 16 residues. The germline V gene encodes CDR1 SGHVS and CDR2 FQNEAQ. The CDR3 region has the DNA TGTGCCAGCAGCTCCACAGGGTCTGGGAGCACAGATACGCAGTATTTT. Translating it yields CASSSTGSGSTDTQYF. Full variable domain (missing parts from reference TRBV7-8 and TRBJ2-3): GAGVSQSPRYKVAKRGQDVALRCDPISGHVSLFWYQQALGQGPEFLTYFQNEAQLDKSGLPSDRFFAERPEGSVSTLKIQRTQQEDSAVYLCASSSTGSGSTDTQYFGPGTRLTVL.

The gene calls are TRBV11-2 and TRBJ2-3, with D possibly TRBD2 on 6 matching bases. Germline assignment: CDR1 SGHAT and CDR2 FQNNGV. This CDR3 has 15 amino acids. Trimming cost V 6 bases and J 4 bases, with 17 bases left between them. CDR3 loop: CASRDLSGPSDTQYF. The CDR3, as DNA: TGTGCCAGCAGGGATCTTAGCGGTCCCTCAGATACGCAGTATTTT.